Only a few counts were recorded for the clone carrying this T cell receptor (beta chain). Antigen: not known. From germline, CDR1 is SGHRS and CDR2 YFSETQ. The V end was cut by 1 base, the J end by 2 bases, with 9 bases between. The CDR3 runs 14 residues. Use of 60 Vbeta and 13 Jbeta primers characterized the PCR. The assay was immunoSEQ multiplex PCR, and TCRdb's table has in-frame clones only and misses some. Found here are about 120,000 clones, 55% to 75% of them singletons; the top ten hold approximately 1.5%. This record belongs to a study of cytomegalovirus exposure and HLA in healthy donors. General study points: One variant, a missense change in DCLRE1C, was linked in a later analysis to TCR beta V- and J-gene trimming. Earlier analysis yielded a pattern in which most TCR beta V segments were productive about 90% or about 30% of the time.

The sequence was obtained from a man aged 25-40 years in good health and CMV-seropositive. This rearrangement joins TRBV5-1 to TRBJ1-2; possible D gene TRBD1, 5 bases. The sequenced sample consisted of PBMCs. The CDR3 DNA is TGCGCCAGCAGCTTGTGGGCAGGGAACTATGGCTACACCTTC. This gives the protein CASSLWAGNYGYTF. Full variable domain (missing parts from reference TRBV5-1 and TRBJ1-2): KAGVTQTPRYLIKTRGQQVTLSCSPISGHRSVSWYQQTPGQGLQFLFEYFSETQRNKGNFPGRFSGRQFSNSRSEMNVSTLELGDSALYLCASSLWAGNYGYTFGSGTRLTVV.